This entry lists 25 T cell receptor beta chains sequenced from one sample in a study of T-cell reconstitution after alpha-beta-depleted transplantation in children. Construction of the TCRbeta library involved unique molecular identifiers. TCRdb re-analysed the PCR reads in MiXCR, keeping a single row per CDR3 protein. The profile covers about 830,000 distinct CDR3 sequences, with roughly 15% appearing a single time and about 5% taken by the ten largest. The sample in question was PBMCs, mostly from graft donor cells, obtained 360 days after TCRalphabeta/CD19-depleted stem cell transplant. The source of these receptors is a male patient aged 10 to 17 who had a stem cell transplant for acute lymphoblastic leukemia, so the T cells may come from the graft donor.

The V and J genes are TRBV20-1 and TRBJ2-1, with 11 nucleotides matching TRBD2. V lost 5 bases, J lost 12 bases, and 9 bases stayed unmatched. CDR3 length: 13 residues. Germline assignment: CDR1 DFQATT and CDR2 SNEGSKA (reference sequence). The CDR3 protein is CSALSGRAGGQFF. CDR3 coding DNA: TGCAGTGCTCTTAGCGGGAGGGCAGGGGGGCAGTTCTTC.

This clonotype has a handful of counts. V usage is TRBV5-1 and J usage is TRBJ2-1, with D unclear. The germline CDR1 and CDR2 sequences are SGHRS and YFSETQ. This CDR3 spans 15 amino acids. The V end was cut by 2 bases, the J end by 8 bases, with 17 bases between. The DNA of the CDR3 is TGCGCCAGCAGCTTCGATTATCGCAGGATCGATGAGCAGTTCTTC. Amino acids: CASSFDYRRIDEQFF.

This clonotype was observed at least ten times. The chain is built from TRBV27 and TRBJ1-5, with unresolved D. Germline V CDR1 and CDR2: MNHEY, SMNVEV (reference sequence). The CDR3 is 14 residues long. V lost 2 bases and J lost 5, with 10 bases in between. The CDR3 sequence is CASSLRAADQPQHF. As DNA, the CDR3 is TGTGCCAGCAGTTTAAGGGCAGCAGATCAGCCCCAGCATTTT.

This clonotype was seen a few times. This rearrangement joins TRBV7-2 to TRBJ2-5; 8 bases agree with TRBD2. The V gene's germline CDR1 is SGHTA and CDR2 FQGNSA. This CDR3 has 14 amino acids. V was clipped by 3 bases and J by 4 bases; unmatched bases: 4. The CDR3 DNA follows: TGTGCCAGCAGCTTTGGAGCGGGAGTAGAGACCCAGTACTTC. Translating gives CASSFGAGVETQYF. Combining the CDR3 with reference TRBV7-2 and TRBJ2-5 gives the whole variable domain GAGVSQSPSNKVTEKGKDVELRCDPISGHTALYWYRQSLGQGLEFLIYFQGNSAPDKSGLPSDRFSAERTGGSVSTLTIQRTQQEDSAVYLCASSFGAGVETQYFGPGTRLLVL.

V usage is TRBV7-3 and J usage is TRBJ2-1, with 12 bases fitting TRBD2. Germline V gene data show CDR1 as SGHTA and CDR2 as FQGTGA. The CDR3 has 17 amino acids. The J segment lost 3 bases and the V segment lost 5 bases, leaving 8 bases of the junction unmatched. CDR3 coding DNA: TGTGCCAGCAGCACCCTAGCGGGAGGGCCTAACTACAATGAGCAGTTCTTC. It encodes CASSTLAGGPNYNEQFF.

The V gene is TRBV10-3, the J gene TRBJ2-7; 13 bases line up with TRBD2. CDR3 length equals 16 residues. J lost 2 bases, V lost 7 bases, and 8 bases had no gene match. The germline gives CDR1 ENHRY, CDR2 SYGVKD. This CDR3 is CAITGSGLAGPYEQYF. The CDR3 nucleotides are TGTGCCATCACCGGGTCGGGACTAGCGGGACCCTACGAGCAGTACTTC.

This clonotype appeared a few times. The V and J genes are TRBV13 and TRBJ2-2; either TRBD1 or TRBD2 may fit D (5 bases each). Trimming cost V 5 bases and J 6 bases, with 25 bases left between them. CDR1 PRHDT and CDR2 FYEKMQ come from the germline V gene (reference sequence). This CDR3 has 18 amino acids. Written as DNA, the CDR3 is TGTGCCAGCAGCCCTAGACGCGAGGGGTGGAGTTTGGCCGGGGAGCTGTTTTTT. Its protein product is CASSPRREGWSLAGELFF.

The rearrangement joins TRBV6-5 to TRBJ2-5, with 10 bases that match TRBD2. V shed 4 bases and J 1 base; nucleotides not matched to a gene: 9. CDR3 length: 17 amino acids. Germline CDR1 MNHEY, CDR2 SVGAGI. The CDR3 DNA follows: TGTGCCAGCAGTTCCGCAAGGACTAGCGGTCGCCAAGAGACCCAGTACTTC. Amino acid sequence: CASSSARTSGRQETQYF.

This clonotype was recorded at least ten times. J is TRBJ2-7 and V is TRBV29-1; maybe TRBD2 (5 bases). Germline CDR1 and CDR2: SQVTM and ANQGSEA. Deletions cut 4 bases from V and 3 bases from J, with 10 bases between. The CDR3 has 12 amino acids. The CDR3 sequence is CSVGYAGYEQYF. CDR3 in DNA: TGCAGCGTTGGATACGCGGGCTACGAGCAGTACTTC.

This clonotype appeared many times. CDR3 protein: CASRLGLYNQPQHF. CDR3 bases: TGTGCCAGCAGATTGGGACTCTACAATCAGCCCCAGCATTTT. The chain is built from TRBV12-3 or TRBV12-4 and TRBJ1-5; tentative D call: TRBD1 (5 bases). The ends were cut back, 6 bases at V and 3 bases at J, with 12 bases in the middle. The CDR3 extends over 14 amino acids.

This clonotype appeared many times. The chain is built from TRBV12-3 or TRBV12-4 and TRBJ2-1; 9 positions match TRBD2. This CDR3 is 14 amino acids long. V lost 11 bases to trimming and J lost 8 bases; unmatched junction nucleotides: 13. CDR3 region: CAVTRREGHHEQFF. CDR3 coding DNA: TGTGCCGTGACTAGGCGGGAGGGCCACCATGAGCAGTTCTTC.

This clonotype was seen a few times. This chain connects TRBV2 to TRBJ2-7; TRBD2 matches 11 bases. This CDR3 is built from 15 residues. With 10 bases clipped from V and 6 bases from J, the junction kept 14 bases outside the gene matches. CDR1 is SNHLY, CDR2 FYNNEI, per germline. The CDR3 sequence is CANHELAGALSEQYF. In DNA form, the CDR3 reads TGTGCCAACCACGAACTAGCGGGAGCCCTCTCCGAGCAGTACTTC.

This clonotype has a handful of counts. This chain uses TRBV2 with TRBJ2-5, with 10 nucleotides matching TRBD2. Losses at the gene ends were 2 bases for V and 1 base for J; bases not matched to a gene: 7. CDR3 length: 17 residues. Germline V gene data show CDR1 as SNHLY and CDR2 as FYNNEI. Here the CDR3 DNA reads TGTGCCAGCAGTGAAAGGTTCCGACTAGCGGGCCAAGAGACCCAGTACTTC. Protein sequence: CASSERFRLAGQETQYF.

This clonotype was counted at least ten times. The chain carries TRBV4-2 and TRBJ2-2; D gene ambiguous. Deletions cut 0 bases from V and 3 bases from J, with 8 bases between. CDR3 length equals 15 residues. The germline gives CDR1 LGHNA, CDR2 YNFKEQ. The CDR3 nucleotides read TGTGCCAGCAGCCAAGATGGACGCTACACCGGGGAGCTGTTTTTT. Protein sequence: CASSQDGRYTGELFF.

This chain uses TRBV12-3 or TRBV12-4 with TRBJ2-7; unclear D gene. The V gene lost 5 bases and the J gene lost 4 bases, with 18 bases spanning the gap. The CDR3 has 15 residues. CDR3 coding DNA: TGTGCCAGCAGTCTATTGGCCTTACGGTGGTACGAGCAGTACTTC. Its protein product is CASSLLALRWYEQYF.

This clonotype was detected a few times. V and J are TRBV29-1 and TRBJ2-1, with unresolved D. V was pared by 2 bases and J by 2 bases, with 13 bases between. Germline V gives CDR1 SQVTM, CDR2 ANQGSEA. The CDR3 runs to 15 residues. The DNA of the CDR3 is TGCAGCGTTGAAATGAATCTCGGTCCCTACAATGAGCAGTTCTTC. Residues: CSVEMNLGPYNEQFF.

The V call is TRBV5-1, the J call TRBJ2-5, with 10 bases that match TRBD2. The germline V gene encodes CDR1 SGHRS and CDR2 YFSETQ. CDR3 length equals 15 residues. The trim removed 4 bases at V and 1 base at J, leaving 4 bases unmatched. In nucleotides, the CDR3 is TGCGCCAGCAGCCGGACTAGCGGCTCCCAAGAGACCCAGTACTTC. This gives the protein CASSRTSGSQETQYF. The entire variable domain, with the rest obtained from reference TRBV5-1 and TRBJ2-5, is as follows: KAGVTQTPRYLIKTRGQQVTLSCSPISGHRSVSWYQQTPGQGLQFLFEYFSETQRNKGNFPGRFSGRQFSNSRSEMNVSTLELGDSALYLCASSRTSGSQETQYFGPGTRLLVL.

This chain uses TRBV10-3 with TRBJ1-5; D may be TRBD1 (6 bases). Germline V lookup: CDR1 ENHRY, CDR2 SYGVKD. V was clipped by 6 bases and J by 6 bases, with 12 bases between them. The CDR3 length is 13 residues. The CDR3 loop is CAIRQGPGQPQHF. For the CDR3, the DNA is TGTGCCATCAGACAGGGCCCAGGTCAGCCCCAGCATTTT.

There are many counts of this clonotype. V usage is TRBV27 and J usage is TRBJ2-3; D is unclear. Trimming took off 2 bases at V and 2 bases at J, with 8 bases between the two ends. This CDR3 region has 14 residues. The germline V gene has CDR1 MNHEY and CDR2 SMNVEV (reference sequence). The DNA for the CDR3 is TGTGCCAGCAGTTTAGTCGTACCCACAGATACGCAGTATTTT. Translation: CASSLVVPTDTQYF.

Ten or more counts support this clonotype. The rearrangement uses TRBV5-1 and TRBJ2-7; D could derive from TRBD1 or TRBD2 (6 bases each). The CDR3 has 15 amino acids. V dropped 4 bases and J dropped 0 bases, with 14 bases sitting between them. Germline-derived CDR1 and CDR2 are SGHRS and YFSETQ. The CDR3 sequence: CASSKTGTFSYEQYF. In DNA, the CDR3 is TGCGCCAGCAGCAAAACAGGGACTTTCTCCTACGAGCAGTACTTC.

To note about this clonotype: At one of its ends the junction is not consistent with the germline gene, which may arise from a read error. This chain joins TRBV2 and TRBJ2-7; 10 nucleotides line up with TRBD2. This CDR3 has 15 amino acids. Germline V gives CDR1 SNHLY, CDR2 FYNNEI. The chain's CDR3 is CASRLSGRASNEQYF. The CDR3 bases are TGTGCCAGCAGGTTAAGCGGGAGGGCCTCCAACGAGCAGTACTTC.

The V gene is TRBV5-1, the J gene TRBJ1-4; TRBD1 matches at 8 bases. In germline, CDR1 is SGHRS, CDR2 YFSETQ. With 4 bases clipped from V and 6 bases from J, the junction kept 11 bases outside the gene matches. The CDR3 is made up of 16 amino acids. The CDR3 nucleotides are TGCGCCAGCAGCCTGGGGGTGACAGGGGCGGATGAAAAACTGTTTTTT. Translated: CASSLGVTGADEKLFF.

This clonotype has only a few counts. The DNA of the CDR3 is TGTGCCAGCAGTCGAGGAGATACTTATAGCAATCAGCCCCAGCATTTT. This sequence encodes CASSRGDTYSNQPQHF. The chain employs TRBV6-2 or TRBV6-3 and TRBJ1-5; D remains unclear. Trimming stripped 5 bases from V and 0 bases from J, with 14 bases between. Germline V CDR1 and CDR2: MNHEY, SVGEGT. The CDR3 runs to 16 residues.

The chain has TRBV11-2 and TRBJ2-1; 8 positions agree with TRBD1. V shed 8 bases and J 0 bases; nucleotides not matched to a gene: 9. CDR1 and CDR2 (germline): SGHAT, FQNNGV. The CDR3 loop spans 16 amino acids. In nucleotides, the CDR3 is TGTGCCAGCGGTCGACAGGGGAGCCACTCCTACAATGAGCAGTTCTTC. Translated, it gives CASGRQGSHSYNEQFF.

This clonotype was detected only a few times. J is TRBJ2-1 and V is TRBV12-3 or TRBV12-4, with D unresolved. Trimming pared 9 bases from V and 4 bases from J, leaving 13 bases between. CDR3 length: 13 amino acids. CDR3 bases: TGTGCCAGTAGGCTAGAATTGTACAATGAGCAGTTCTTC. Encoded protein: CASRLELYNEQFF.